This TCR beta chain was sequenced in a study of spatial heterogeneity in lung cancer. Study-level information: The study consistently detected more beta-chain than alpha-chain sequences.

TCRdb re-analysed the 5' RACE reads in MiXCR, keeping a single row per CDR3 protein. The sample lists tens of thousands of distinct CDR3 sequences, 8% to 10% occurring once. Relative to its sample, this clonotype is medium-sized. V shed 4 bases, J shed 7 bases, and the junction held 9 bases outside the gene matches. Germline lookup yields CDR1 MGHRA and CDR2 YSYEKL. The CDR3 has 15 amino acids. As for time point: blood at routine non-recurrence follow-up after resection. Whole RNA, isolated from tumor, nontumor lung or frozen PBMC, was sequenced without prior sorting. The chain combines TRBV4-1 with TRBJ2-3, with 9 bases lining up with TRBD1. Material: PBMCs, obtained at follow-up. The sequence derives from a male donor with early-stage non-small cell lung cancer. The CDR3 DNA follows: TGCGCCAGCAGCCCGGGACAGGGTGAGGGATATACGCAGTATTTT. It encodes CASSPGQGEGYTQYF.